A selection of T cell receptor beta chains follows, all from one sample in a study of cytotoxic CD8 clonotypes in ibrutinib-treated CLL. The protocol was immunoSEQ multiplex PCR, while the TCRdb copy is restricted to in-frame clones and leaves out a portion. The sample includes around 250,000 clones, 70% seen only once; the top ten take just over 15%. The material was PBMCs, obtained after 24 months of ibrutinib treatment. The source is a human donor with chronic lymphocytic leukemia. Both conserved end residues are part of each CDR3. Each record gives: D gene, V gene, clone size, J gene, CDR3 DNA, CDR3 protein. D genes are given only for firm matches. Rows may omit the clone size; those that give it use once, few, many or a size class.

-	TRBV18	-	TRBJ1-5	TGTGCCAGCTCGTCGGGACAATCCAATCAGCCCCAGCATTTT	CASSSGQSNQPQHF
TRBD2	TRBV7-9	-	TRBJ2-1	TGTGCCAGCAGTTCGACTAGCGGGAGGGCCTATGAGCAGTTCTTC	CASSSTSGRAYEQFF
-	TRBV30	-	TRBJ1-2	TGTGCCTGGATGGGGGTCCCCTATGGCTACACCTTC	CAWMGVPYGYTF
-	TRBV2	-	TRBJ2-3	TGTGCCAGCAGTTCGGAGCCGGATACGCAGTATTTT	CASSSEPDTQYF
-	TRBV5-1	-	TRBJ1-1	TGCGCCAGCAGCTTCGACATGAACACTGAAGCTTTCTTT	CASSFDMNTEAFF
-	TRBV6-6	-	TRBJ2-4	TGTGCCAGCGCCCCCGTGGGGGGCTCTGCTAAAAACATTCAGTACTTC	CASAPVGGSAKNIQYF
-	TRBV29-1	-	TRBJ2-7	TGCAGCGTTGAAGTCTCGGTGGGAGTGGACGAGCAGTACTTC	CSVEVSVGVDEQYF
TRBD1	TRBV5-1	few	TRBJ1-5	TGCGCCAGCAGCTTGGACAGGGGTCAGCCCCAGCATTTT	CASSLDRGQPQHF
-	TRBV9	-	TRBJ2-2	TGTGCCAGCAGCTCAGCAGGCGGGGAGCTGTTTTTT	CASSSAGGELFF
-	TRBV27	few	TRBJ1-5	TGTGCCAGCAGTTCAGAACGTGGAGGCAATCAGCCCCAGCATTTT	CASSSERGGNQPQHF
TRBD2	TRBV7-2	-	TRBJ2-7	TGTGCCAGCAGCTTAGAGTTAGCGGGAGGGCCCTCCTACGAGCAGTACTTC	CASSLELAGGPSYEQYF
-	TRBV2	-	TRBJ1-2	TGTGCCAGCAGTGATCACAGCATCGGCTACACCTTC	CASSDHSIGYTF
-	TRBV28	-	TRBJ1-5	TGTGCCAGCAGTCCCGATCAGGGGCAGCCCCAGCATTTT	CASSPDQGQPQHF
-	TRBV25-1	-	TRBJ1-1	TGTGCCAGCAGTGCCAGGGGCTGGGACACTGAAGCTTTCTTT	CASSARGWDTEAFF
TRBD1	TRBV9	-	TRBJ1-1	TGTGCCAGCAGCCCCCGGACAGGACAGAACACTGAAGCTTTCTTT	CASSPRTGQNTEAFF
-	TRBV30	once	TRBJ1-3	TGTGCCTGGAGTGTCGGGCTCTCTGGAAACACCATATATTTT	CAWSVGLSGNTIYF
TRBD1	TRBV19	-	TRBJ2-5	TGTGCCAGTAGTACGACAGGGATAAGGGGGACCCAGTACTTC	CASSTTGIRGTQYF
-	TRBV19	-	TRBJ1-1	TGTGCCAGTAGTATAGAGGGACACCTGAACACTGAAGCTTTCTTT	CASSIEGHLNTEAFF
-	TRBV19	-	TRBJ2-3	TGTGCCAGCGTGGGGGGGGGCTACTCCACAGATACGCAGTATTTT	CASVGGGYSTDTQYF
-	TRBV19	-	TRBJ2-7	TGTGCCAGTAGCCCATATGCAGGACAGATTTACGAGCAGTACTTC	CASSPYAGQIYEQYF
TRBD2	TRBV7-3	-	TRBJ2-5	TGTGCCAGCAGCCCGAGCGGGGGACCCCAAGAGACCCAGTACTTC	CASSPSGGPQETQYF
-	TRBV30	-	TRBJ2-1	TGTGCCTGGAGTGTTTCTATCGAGCAGTTCTTC	CAWSVSIEQFF
-	TRBV7-8	-	TRBJ1-1	TGTGCCAGCAGCTTAGGGGGGGCCGACACTGAAGCTTTCTTT	CASSLGGADTEAFF
-	TRBV27	few	TRBJ2-3	TGTGCCAGCAGCCGTACTAGGGCAGATACGCAGTATTTT	CASSRTRADTQYF
-	TRBV6-5	-	TRBJ2-2	TGTGCCAGCAGTTACTCGATAGGCGGCGGGGAGCTGTTTTTT	CASSYSIGGGELFF
TRBD2	TRBV7-3	-	TRBJ2-7	TGTGCCAGCAGCACGACTAGCGGGTACGAGCAGTACTTC	CASSTTSGYEQYF
TRBD2	TRBV7-2	-	TRBJ2-5	TGTGCCAGCAGCTTTAGGACTAGCGGAGCCAAAGAGACCCAGTACTTC	CASSFRTSGAKETQYF
-	TRBV19	-	TRBJ1-5	TGTGCCAGTCTTGGGCGCAATCAGCCCCAGCATTTT	CASLGRNQPQHF
-	TRBV27	-	TRBJ1-1	TGTGCCAGCATCGGAATCGGGTTTTCTGAAGCTTTCTTT	CASIGIGFSEAFF
-	TRBV9	-	TRBJ2-2	TGTGCCAGCAGCCCACGGACCCTTCCACGCGGGACAATTAACACCGGGGAGCTGTTTTTT	CASSPRTLPRGTINTGELFF
-	TRBV19	once	TRBJ1-5	TGTGCCAGTCCAGCAGCTCCCAATCAGCCCCAGCATTTT	CASPAAPNQPQHF
TRBD2	TRBV9	-	TRBJ2-1	TGTGCCAGCAGCGCATTAGCGGGGATCACCTACAATGAGCAGTTCTTC	CASSALAGITYNEQFF
-	TRBV6-5	-	TRBJ2-7	TGTGCCAGCAGACGACCCGGCACAGGTCTGGCCGAGCAGTACTTC	CASRRPGTGLAEQYF
-	TRBV29-1	-	TRBJ1-2	TGCAGCGTTTTTAGGGTTAACTATGGCTACACCTTC	CSVFRVNYGYTF
-	TRBV1	-	TRBJ1-5	TGCACCAGCAGCTCCAATCCGGGACAGATTATTTCCATTAGCAATCAGCCCCAGCATTTT	CTSSSNPGQIISISNQPQHF
TRBD1	TRBV28	-	TRBJ1-2	TGTGCCAGCAGTTCCGGGACAGGGGCAGGTGGCTACACCTTC	CASSSGTGAGGYTF
-	TRBV5-1	-	TRBJ2-3	TGCGCCAGCAGCTCTGGGTCATTCAGCACAGATACGCAGTATTTT	CASSSGSFSTDTQYF
-	TRBV19	-	TRBJ1-5	TGTGCCAGTAGATCAAGGCAGTTCAATCAGCCCCAGCATTTT	CASRSRQFNQPQHF
-	TRBV9	few	TRBJ1-1	TGTGCCAGCAGCGTAGATCCGGGGATGGAGTTATCTGAAGCTTTCTTT	CASSVDPGMELSEAFF
TRBD1	TRBV7-3	few	TRBJ1-4	TGTGCCAGCAGCTCCGGCACCAGGGGGTCCAATGAAAAACTGTTTTTT	CASSSGTRGSNEKLFF
TRBD1	TRBV7-3	few	TRBJ1-1	TGTGCCAGCAGCAGACAGGGCGGGAACACTGAAGCTTTCTTT	CASSRQGGNTEAFF
-	TRBV6-6	few	TRBJ2-6	TGTGCCAGCAGTTACACCACAGGAACTGGGGCCAACGTCCTGACTTTC	CASSYTTGTGANVLTF
-	TRBV6-5	-	TRBJ2-7	TGTGCCAGCAGGTCAGACTGGACACTCGATAGAGAGCAGTACTTC	CASRSDWTLDREQYF
TRBD1	TRBV18	-	TRBJ1-1	TGTGCCAGCTCACCGGTGGAGGGGGCGCTTACTGAAGCTTTCTTT	CASSPVEGALTEAFF
-	TRBV15	-	TRBJ1-5	TGTGCCACCAGCAGAGGACTGTCTGGAGCCAATCAGCCCCAGCATTTT	CATSRGLSGANQPQHF
-	TRBV6-6	-	TRBJ1-2	TGTGCCAGCAGTTACTCAAGCGGGAATGGCTACACCTTC	CASSYSSGNGYTF
-	TRBV4-1	-	TRBJ1-4	TGCGCCAGCAGCCAAGAGGGTCTGGGTGAAAAACTGTTTTTT	CASSQEGLGEKLFF
TRBD1	TRBV19	-	TRBJ1-1	TGTGCCAGTAGTTTGGGACAGATGAACACTGAAGCTTTCTTT	CASSLGQMNTEAFF
TRBD2	TRBV19	-	TRBJ2-1	TGTGCCAGTAGTCGACTAGCGTCAGCCTACAATGAGCAGTTCTTC	CASSRLASAYNEQFF
-	TRBV27	-	TRBJ2-3	TGTGCCAGCAAACCAAGGGTCGGGGATTACACAGATACGCAGTATTTT	CASKPRVGDYTDTQYF
-	TRBV10-2	-	TRBJ1-5	TGCGCCAGCAAGGAAGGGTATAGCAATCAGCCCCAGCATTTT	CASKEGYSNQPQHF
-	TRBV27	-	TRBJ1-3	TGTGCCAGCAGGCGGAGGAGCTCTGGAAACACCATATATTTT	CASRRRSSGNTIYF
TRBD2	TRBV9	-	TRBJ2-7	TGTGCCAGCAGCGGGACTAGCGGGAGCGACGAGCAGTACTTC	CASSGTSGSDEQYF
TRBD1	TRBV10-2	-	TRBJ2-5	TGCGCCAGCAGGAGTGGGACAGGGACCGGCCAAGAGACCCAGTACTTC	CASRSGTGTGQETQYF